This TCR beta chain was identified during a study of T-cell memory formation after mild COVID-19. Each CDR3 protein gets one entry after TCRdb re-called the 5' RACE reads with MiXCR. The profile shows just under 550,000 distinct CDR3 sequences, 20% of them singletons. Regarding this clonotype: Its antigen is not known.

Study-wide findings and caveats: The SARS-CoV-2 specificity of second-wave clones reaching peak at day 37 remained unverified. Detection of some responders pre-infection suggested pre-existing cross-reactive memory T cells participated. Contracting CD8+ clones were enriched in EMRA, CD4+ mainly in CM and EM. Clones shrinking from day 15 to 85 showed even CD4/CD8 mixes; later expanders tilted CD4+.

CDR3 size: 13 residues. In germline, CDR1 is SEHNR, CDR2 FQNEAQ (reference sequence). The V and J ends lost 5 bases and 15 bases, in that order; junction bases with no gene match: 13. Sequencing used PBMCs or a T cell subset sorted from them (not recorded which). This TCR was sampled from an adult woman who had mild COVID-19 (a few samples of this study predate the infection). Cell type and time point are not known. V is TRBV7-9 and J is TRBJ2-1, with 7 nucleotides matching TRBD1. The CDR3 reads CASSPSPYRGGFF. The CDR3, as DNA: TGTGCCAGCAGCCCTAGCCCATACAGGGGTGGGTTCTTC.